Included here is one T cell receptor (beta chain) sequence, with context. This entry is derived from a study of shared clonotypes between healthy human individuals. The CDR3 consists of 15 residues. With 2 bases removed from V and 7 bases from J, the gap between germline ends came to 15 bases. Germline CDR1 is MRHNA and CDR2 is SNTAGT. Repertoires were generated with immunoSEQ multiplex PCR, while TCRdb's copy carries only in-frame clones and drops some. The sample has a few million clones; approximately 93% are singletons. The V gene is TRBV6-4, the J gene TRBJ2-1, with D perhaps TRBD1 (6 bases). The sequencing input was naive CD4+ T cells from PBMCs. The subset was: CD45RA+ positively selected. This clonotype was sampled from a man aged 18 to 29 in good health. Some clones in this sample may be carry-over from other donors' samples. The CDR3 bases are TGTGCCAGCAGTGACCCCCCGACAGGTACGAATGAGCAGTTCTTC. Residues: CASSDPPTGTNEQFF.